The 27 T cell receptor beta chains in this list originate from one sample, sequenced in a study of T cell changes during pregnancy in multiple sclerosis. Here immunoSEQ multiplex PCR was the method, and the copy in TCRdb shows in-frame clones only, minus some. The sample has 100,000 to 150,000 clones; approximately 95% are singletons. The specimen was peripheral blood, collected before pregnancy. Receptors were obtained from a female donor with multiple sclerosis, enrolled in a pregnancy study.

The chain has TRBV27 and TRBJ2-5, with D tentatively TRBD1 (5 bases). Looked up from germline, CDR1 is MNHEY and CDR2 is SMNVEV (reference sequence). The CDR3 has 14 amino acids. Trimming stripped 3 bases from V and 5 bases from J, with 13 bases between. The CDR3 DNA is TGTGCCAGCAGTTTTATAAGGGGTGGGGAGACCCAGTACTTC. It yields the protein CASSFIRGGETQYF.

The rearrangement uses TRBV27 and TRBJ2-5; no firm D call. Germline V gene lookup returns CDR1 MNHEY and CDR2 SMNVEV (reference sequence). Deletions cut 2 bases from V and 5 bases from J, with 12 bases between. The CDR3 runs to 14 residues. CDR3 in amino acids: CASSLVSSGETQYF. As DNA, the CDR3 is TGTGCCAGCAGTTTAGTCTCCTCCGGGGAGACCCAGTACTTC.

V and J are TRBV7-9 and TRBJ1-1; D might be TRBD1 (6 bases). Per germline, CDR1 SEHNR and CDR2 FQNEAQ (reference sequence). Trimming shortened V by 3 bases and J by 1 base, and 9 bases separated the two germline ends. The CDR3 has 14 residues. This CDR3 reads CASSLGGANTEAFF. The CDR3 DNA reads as TGTGCCAGCAGCTTGGGGGGGGCGAACACTGAAGCTTTCTTT.

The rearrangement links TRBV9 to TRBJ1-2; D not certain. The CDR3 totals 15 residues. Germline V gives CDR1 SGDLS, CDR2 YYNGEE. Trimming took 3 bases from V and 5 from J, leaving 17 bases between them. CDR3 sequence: CASSEQESDPYGYTF. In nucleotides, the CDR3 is TGTGCCAGCAGCGAGCAGGAATCGGATCCATATGGCTACACCTTC.

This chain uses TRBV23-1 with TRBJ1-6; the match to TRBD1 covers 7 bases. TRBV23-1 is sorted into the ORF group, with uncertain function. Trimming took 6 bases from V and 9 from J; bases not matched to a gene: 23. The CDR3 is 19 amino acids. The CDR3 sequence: CASRGRGPTKSPGGSPLHF. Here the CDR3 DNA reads TGCGCCAGCAGGGGTAGGGGGCCAACGAAATCCCCCGGAGGTTCACCCCTCCACTTT.

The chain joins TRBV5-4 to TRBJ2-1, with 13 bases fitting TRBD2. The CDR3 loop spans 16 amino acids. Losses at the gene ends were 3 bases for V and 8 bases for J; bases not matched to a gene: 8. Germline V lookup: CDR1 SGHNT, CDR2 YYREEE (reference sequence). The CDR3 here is CASSWRTSGRGDEQFF. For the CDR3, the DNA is TGTGCCAGCAGCTGGCGGACTAGCGGGAGAGGCGATGAGCAGTTCTTC.

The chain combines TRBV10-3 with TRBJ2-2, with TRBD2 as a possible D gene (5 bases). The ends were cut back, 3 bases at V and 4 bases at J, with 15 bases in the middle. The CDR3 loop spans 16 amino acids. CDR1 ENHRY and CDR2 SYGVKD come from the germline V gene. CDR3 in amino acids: CAISETSGTSTGELFF. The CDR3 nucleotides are TGTGCCATCAGTGAAACCAGCGGAACCTCCACCGGGGAGCTGTTTTTT.

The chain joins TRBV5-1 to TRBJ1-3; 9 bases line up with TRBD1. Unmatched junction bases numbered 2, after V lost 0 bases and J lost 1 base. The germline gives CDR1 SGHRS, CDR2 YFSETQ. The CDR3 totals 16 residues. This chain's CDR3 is CASSLGDRASGNTIYF. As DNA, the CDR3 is TGCGCCAGCAGCTTGGGGGACAGGGCTTCTGGAAACACCATATATTTT. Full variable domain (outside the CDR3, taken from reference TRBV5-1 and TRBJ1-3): KAGVTQTPRYLIKTRGQQVTLSCSPISGHRSVSWYQQTPGQGLQFLFEYFSETQRNKGNFPGRFSGRQFSNSRSEMNVSTLELGDSALYLCASSLGDRASGNTIYFGEGSWLTVV.

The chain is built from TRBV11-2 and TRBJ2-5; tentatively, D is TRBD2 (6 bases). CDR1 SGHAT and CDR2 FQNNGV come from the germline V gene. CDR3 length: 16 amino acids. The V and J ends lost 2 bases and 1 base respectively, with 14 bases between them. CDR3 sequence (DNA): TGTGCCAGCAGCTTAAACGAGCGGGCTTCCCAAGAGACCCAGTACTTC. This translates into CASSLNERASQETQYF. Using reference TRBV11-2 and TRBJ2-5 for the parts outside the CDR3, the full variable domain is EAGVAQSPRYKIIEKRQSVAFWCNPISGHATLYWYQQILGQGPKLLIQFQNNGVVDDSQLPKDRFSAERLKGVDSTLKIQPAKLEDSAVYLCASSLNERASQETQYFGPGTRLLVL.

DNA for the CDR3: TGCAGCGTGGCCGGGACAGCCGACGATAGCAATCAGCCCCAGCATTTT. Its protein is CSVAGTADDSNQPQHF. J is TRBJ1-5 and V is TRBV29-1, with TRBD1 matching 7 bases. Trimming at V came to 6 bases and at J to 0 bases, leaving 11 bases not matched to a gene. Germline CDR1 reads SQVTM; CDR2 reads ANQGSEA. This CDR3 spans 16 amino acids.

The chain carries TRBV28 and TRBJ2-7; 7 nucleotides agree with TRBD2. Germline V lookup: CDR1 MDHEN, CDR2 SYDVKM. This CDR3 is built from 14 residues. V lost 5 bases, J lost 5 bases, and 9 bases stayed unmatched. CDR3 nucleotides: TGTGCCAGCAGTCTCCAAGGGAGGGCCCACGAGCAGTACTTC. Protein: CASSLQGRAHEQYF.

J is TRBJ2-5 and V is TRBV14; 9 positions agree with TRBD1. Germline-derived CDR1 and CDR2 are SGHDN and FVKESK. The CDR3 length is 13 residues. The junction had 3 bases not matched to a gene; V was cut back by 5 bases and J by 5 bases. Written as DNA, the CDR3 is TGTGCCAGCAGCGGGACAGGGTCGGAGACCCAGTACTTC. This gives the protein CASSGTGSETQYF.

CDR3 sequence reads: CASSYRGDNEQFF. CDR3 sequence (DNA): TGTGCCAGCTCCTACCGGGGAGACAATGAGCAGTTCTTC. The chain is built from TRBV18 and TRBJ2-1, with a possible D match to TRBD2 (5 bases). The CDR3 length is 13 residues. V shed 6 bases and J shed 5 bases, with 11 bases lying between them. The germline V gene encodes CDR1 KGHSH and CDR2 LQKENI.

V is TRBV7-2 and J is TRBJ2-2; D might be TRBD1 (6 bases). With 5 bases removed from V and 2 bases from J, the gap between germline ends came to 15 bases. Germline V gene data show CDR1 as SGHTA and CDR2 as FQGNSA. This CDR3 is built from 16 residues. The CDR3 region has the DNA TGTGCCAGCAGCCCCGCCGGGACATACAACACCGGGGAGCTGTTTTTT. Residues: CASSPAGTYNTGELFF.

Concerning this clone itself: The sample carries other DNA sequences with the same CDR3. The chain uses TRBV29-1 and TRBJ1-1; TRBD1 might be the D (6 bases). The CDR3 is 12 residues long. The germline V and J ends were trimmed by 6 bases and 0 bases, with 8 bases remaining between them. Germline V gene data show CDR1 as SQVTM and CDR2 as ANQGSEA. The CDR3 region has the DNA TGCAGCGTAGGACAGATGAACACTGAAGCTTTCTTT. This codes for CSVGQMNTEAFF.

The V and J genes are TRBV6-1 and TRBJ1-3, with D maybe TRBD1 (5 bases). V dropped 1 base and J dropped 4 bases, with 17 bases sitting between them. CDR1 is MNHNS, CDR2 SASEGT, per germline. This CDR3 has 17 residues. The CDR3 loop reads CASSEVVLGGTGNTIYF. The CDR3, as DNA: TGTGCCAGCAGTGAAGTAGTATTAGGAGGGACCGGAAACACCATATATTTT.

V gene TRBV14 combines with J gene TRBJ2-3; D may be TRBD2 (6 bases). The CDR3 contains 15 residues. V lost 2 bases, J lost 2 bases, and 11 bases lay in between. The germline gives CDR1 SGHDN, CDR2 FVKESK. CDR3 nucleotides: TGTGCCAGCAGCCAAATCGGGGACTTCACAGATACGCAGTATTTT. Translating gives CASSQIGDFTDTQYF.

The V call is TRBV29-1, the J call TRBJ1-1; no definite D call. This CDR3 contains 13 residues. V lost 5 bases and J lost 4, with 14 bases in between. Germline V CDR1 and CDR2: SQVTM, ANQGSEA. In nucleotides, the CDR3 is TGCAGCGTTTACGCTCAAACGGGCACTGAAGCTTTCTTT. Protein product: CSVYAQTGTEAFF. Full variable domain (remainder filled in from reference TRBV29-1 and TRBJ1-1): SAVISQKPSRDICQRGTSLTIQCQVDSQVTMMFWYRQQPGQSLTLIATANQGSEATYESGFVIDKFPISRPNLTFSTLTVSNMSPEDSSIYLCSVYAQTGTEAFFGQGTRLTVV.

The CDR3 coding sequence is TGTGCCAGCAGTTCCCACAGGGGGTGGGACGAGCAGTACTTC. Translation gives CASSSHRGWDEQYF. The rearrangement uses TRBV25-1 and TRBJ2-7; 8 bases agree with TRBD1. Germline V gene sequence: CDR1 MGHDK, CDR2 SYGVNS. J gave up 5 bases and V 5 bases, and 8 bases lay outside the gene matches. The CDR3 spans 14 residues.

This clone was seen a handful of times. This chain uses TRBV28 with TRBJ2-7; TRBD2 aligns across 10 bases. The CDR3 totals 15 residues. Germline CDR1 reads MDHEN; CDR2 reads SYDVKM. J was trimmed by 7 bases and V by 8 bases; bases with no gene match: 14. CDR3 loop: CASDSSGSPLEEQYF. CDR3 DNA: TGTGCCAGCGATTCTAGCGGGAGTCCCCTAGAGGAGCAGTACTTC.

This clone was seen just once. In nucleotides, the CDR3 is TGTGCCTGGAGGGGTGGAACAGGGAGACGGGAGACCCAGTACTTC. Its translation: CAWRGGTGRRETQYF. V gene TRBV30 combines with J gene TRBJ2-5; possible D gene TRBD1, 6 bases. Trimming removed 3 bases from V and 5 bases from J, with 19 bases in between. The germline CDR1 and CDR2 sequences are GTSNPN and SVGIG (reference sequence). The CDR3 covers 15 residues.

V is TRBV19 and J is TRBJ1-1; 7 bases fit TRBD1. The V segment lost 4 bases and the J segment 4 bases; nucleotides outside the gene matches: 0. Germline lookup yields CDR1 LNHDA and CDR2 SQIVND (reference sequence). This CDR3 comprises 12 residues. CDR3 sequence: CASSRTGTEAFF. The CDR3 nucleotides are TGTGCCAGTAGTAGGACAGGCACTGAAGCTTTCTTT.

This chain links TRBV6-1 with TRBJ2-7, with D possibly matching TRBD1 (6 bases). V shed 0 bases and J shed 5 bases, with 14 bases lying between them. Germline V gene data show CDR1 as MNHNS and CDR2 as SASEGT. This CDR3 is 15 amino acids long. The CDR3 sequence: CASSEAAGAEDEQYF. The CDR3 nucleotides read TGTGCCAGCAGTGAAGCGGCAGGGGCCGAGGACGAGCAGTACTTC.

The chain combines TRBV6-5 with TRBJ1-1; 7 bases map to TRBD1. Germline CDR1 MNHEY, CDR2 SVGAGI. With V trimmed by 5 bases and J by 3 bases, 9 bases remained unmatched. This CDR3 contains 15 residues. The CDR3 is CASSKEGQRDTEAFF. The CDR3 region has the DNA TGTGCCAGCAGTAAAGAGGGACAGAGGGACACTGAAGCTTTCTTT.

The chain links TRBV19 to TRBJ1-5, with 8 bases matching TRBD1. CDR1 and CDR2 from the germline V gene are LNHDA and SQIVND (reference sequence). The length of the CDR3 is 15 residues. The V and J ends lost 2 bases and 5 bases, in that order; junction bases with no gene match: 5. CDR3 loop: CASSIIGQGDQPQHF. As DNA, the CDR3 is TGTGCCAGTAGTATAATAGGACAGGGCGATCAGCCCCAGCATTTT.

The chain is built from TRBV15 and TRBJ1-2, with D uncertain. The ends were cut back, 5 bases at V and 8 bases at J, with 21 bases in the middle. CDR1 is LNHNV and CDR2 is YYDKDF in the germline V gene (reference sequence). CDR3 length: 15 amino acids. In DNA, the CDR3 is TGTGCCACCAGCCCCCGGGTAGAGGGCACTGGAGGCTACACCTTC. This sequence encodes CATSPRVEGTGGYTF.

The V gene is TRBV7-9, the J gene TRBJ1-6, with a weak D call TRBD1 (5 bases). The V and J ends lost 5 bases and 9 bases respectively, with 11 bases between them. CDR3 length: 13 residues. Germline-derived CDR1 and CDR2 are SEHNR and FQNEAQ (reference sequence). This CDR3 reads CASSQGRASPLHF. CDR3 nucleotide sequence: TGTGCCAGCAGCCAGGGCAGGGCTTCACCCCTCCACTTT.